These 30 T cell receptor beta chains originate from one sample sequenced in a study of blood T cell repertoires in COVID-19. This table comes from immunoSEQ multiplex PCR, and its TCRdb copy is limited to in-frame clones, with some not included. The table includes roughly 250,000 clones, 75% to 90% detected once. Sequenced material: PBMCs or T cells enriched from blood (not recorded which). These TCRs come from a woman aged 18 to 35 who had recovered from COVID-19.

The chain links TRBV3-1 (or the pseudogene TRBV3-2) to TRBJ2-7; the D gene is possibly TRBD1 (7 bases). V was clipped by 1 base and J by 3 bases, with 16 bases between them. The CDR3 is 16 amino acids. CDR1 LGHDT and CDR2 YNNKEL come from the germline V gene (reference sequence). The CDR3 DNA is TGTGCCAGCAGCCAAGGACGGGGGACAGCCTTCTACGAGCAGTACTTC. Translating gives CASSQGRGTAFYEQYF.

The gene calls are TRBV5-1 and TRBJ2-7; tentative D call: TRBD1 (5 bases). Germline V gene sequence: CDR1 SGHRS, CDR2 YFSETQ. Deletions cut 2 bases from V and 1 base from J, with 10 bases between. CDR3 length: 14 residues. The CDR3 region is CASSLDSRSYEQYF. CDR3 DNA: TGCGCCAGCAGCTTAGACAGCCGTTCCTACGAGCAGTACTTC. The entire variable domain, with the rest obtained from reference TRBV5-1 and TRBJ2-7, is as follows: KAGVTQTPRYLIKTRGQQVTLSCSPISGHRSVSWYQQTPGQGLQFLFEYFSETQRNKGNFPGRFSGRQFSNSRSEMNVSTLELGDSALYLCASSLDSRSYEQYFGPGTRLTVT.

Only a few counts were recorded for this clone. This chain uses TRBV7-9 with TRBJ2-7; D possibly corresponds to TRBD1 (5 bases). V lost 5 bases to trimming and J lost 5 bases, with 19 bases between them. In germline, CDR1 is SEHNR, CDR2 FQNEAQ (reference sequence). The CDR3 is 15 residues long. CDR3 amino acids: CASSPKVQGLHEQYF. DNA for the CDR3: TGTGCCAGCAGCCCGAAGGTGCAGGGTTTGCACGAGCAGTACTTC.

This clone appeared once. The chain combines TRBV20-1 with TRBJ1-2; D is possibly TRBD1 (5 bases). The CDR3 totals 11 residues. Trimming shortened V by 1 base and J by 7 bases, and 7 bases separated the two germline ends. Per germline, CDR1 DFQATT and CDR2 SNEGSKA (reference sequence). CDR3 sequence: CSARVGGGYTF. In DNA, the CDR3 is TGCAGTGCTAGAGTGGGGGGTGGCTACACCTTC.

This chain uses TRBV5-1 with TRBJ2-2, with TRBD2 matching over 7 bases. Germline V gene sequence: CDR1 SGHRS, CDR2 YFSETQ. The CDR3 is made up of 17 amino acids. Trimming cost V 2 bases and J 4 bases; bases outside gene matches: 11. CDR3 nucleotides: TGCGCCAGCAGCTTTCTATCAATCCGCGGGGGCACCGGGGAGCTGTTTTTT. Protein: CASSFLSIRGGTGELFF.

The chain combines TRBV29-1 with TRBJ2-2; possible D gene TRBD1, 6 bases. This CDR3 region has 16 residues. In germline, CDR1 is SQVTM, CDR2 ANQGSEA. Trimming pared 7 bases from V and 0 bases from J, leaving 18 bases between. CDR3 protein: CSALTYRATNTGELFF. The CDR3 nucleotides are TGCAGCGCTCTCACCTACAGGGCTACGAACACCGGGGAGCTGTTTTTT.

The chain carries TRBV2 and TRBJ2-1; weak D call: TRBD2 (6 bases). This CDR3 is built from 13 residues. V dropped 6 bases and J dropped 9 bases, with 15 bases sitting between them. Germline V CDR1 and CDR2: SNHLY, FYNNEI. Here the CDR3 reads CASSRDGGAEQFF. The CDR3 DNA reads TGTGCCAGCAGCCGAGACGGGGGAGCTGAGCAGTTCTTC.

The chain links TRBV3-1 (or the pseudogene TRBV3-2) to TRBJ1-2, with D uncertain. V was pared by 2 bases and J by 8 bases, with 9 bases between. The V gene's germline CDR1 is LGHDT and CDR2 YNNKEL (reference sequence). The CDR3 consists of 12 residues. The CDR3 DNA sequence: TGTGCCAGCAGCCAATCTAGCCGGGGCTACACCTTC. Its translation: CASSQSSRGYTF.

The chain uses TRBV5-4 and TRBJ1-6; the match to TRBD1 covers 9 bases. This CDR3 is built from 16 residues. Germline V lookup: CDR1 SGHNT, CDR2 YYREEE (reference sequence). V lost 4 bases, J lost 7 bases, and 9 bases stayed unmatched. The CDR3 DNA is TGTGCCAGCAGCGCAGGACAGGGGAATAGGAATTCACCCCTCCACTTT. Residues: CASSAGQGNRNSPLHF.

The V gene is TRBV7-8, the J gene TRBJ2-3; TRBD2 agrees at 9 bases. The V gene end was trimmed by 5 bases and the J gene end by 2 bases; junction bases not matched to a gene: 8. CDR3 length equals 16 residues. Germline CDR1 reads SGHVS; CDR2 reads FQNEAQ. CDR3 nucleotide sequence: TGTGCCAGCAGCGGGTTAGCGGGGGACAACACAGATACGCAGTATTTT. Residues: CASSGLAGDNTDTQYF. Full variable domain (missing parts from reference TRBV7-8 and TRBJ2-3): GAGVSQSPRYKVAKRGQDVALRCDPISGHVSLFWYQQALGQGPEFLTYFQNEAQLDKSGLPSDRFFAERPEGSVSTLKIQRTQQEDSAVYLCASSGLAGDNTDTQYFGPGTRLTVL.

This clone is a singleton in its sample. The V gene is TRBV5-6, the J gene TRBJ1-6, with D maybe TRBD1 (6 bases). The CDR3 has 18 residues. V gave up 2 bases and J gave up 1 base, with 16 bases separating them. Per the germline V gene, CDR1 is SGHDT and CDR2 is YYEEEE. Written as DNA, the CDR3 is TGTGCCAGCAGCTTATCAACAGGGTCGTGGTCCTATAATTCACCCCTCCACTTT. This codes for CASSLSTGSWSYNSPLHF. Full variable domain (missing parts from reference TRBV5-6 and TRBJ1-6): DAGVTQSPTHLIKTRGQQVTLRCSPKSGHDTVSWYQQALGQGPQFIFQYYEEEERQRGNFPDRFSGHQFPNYSSELNVNALLLGDSALYLCASSLSTGSWSYNSPLHFGNGTRLTVT.

The J gene is TRBJ2-5, the V gene TRBV5-1; D possibly corresponds to TRBD2 (5 bases). V was trimmed by 4 bases and J by 2 bases, leaving 12 bases between them. The CDR3 runs 14 residues. CDR1 SGHRS and CDR2 YFSETQ come from the germline V gene. The CDR3 loop is CASSHGERQETQYF. DNA of the CDR3: TGCGCCAGCAGCCATGGGGAGCGACAAGAGACCCAGTACTTC.

The rearrangement joins TRBV9 to TRBJ1-1, with 8 nucleotides matching TRBD1. V was clipped by 5 bases and J by 3 bases; unmatched bases: 12. The CDR3 is made up of 16 amino acids. CDR1 is SGDLS and CDR2 is YYNGEE in the germline V gene. CDR3 sequence: CASRRLQGVFYTEAFF. In DNA form, the CDR3 reads TGTGCCAGCAGACGGTTACAGGGGGTGTTCTACACTGAAGCTTTCTTT.

The rearrangement joins TRBV6-1 to TRBJ1-2; D gene ambiguous. The V end lost 3 bases, the J end lost 2 bases, and 7 bases lay between the germline ends. Germline assignment: CDR1 MNHNS and CDR2 SASEGT. This CDR3 spans 13 amino acids. DNA for the CDR3: TGTGCCAGCAGTGATTACGGGAACTATGGCTACACCTTC. Its protein is CASSDYGNYGYTF.

V usage is TRBV2 and J usage is TRBJ2-5, with D tentatively TRBD2 (7 bases). V lost 8 bases and J 1 base, leaving 17 bases between the germline ends. There are 15 residues in the CDR3. Per germline, CDR1 SNHLY and CDR2 FYNNEI. The CDR3 region has the DNA TGTGCCAGCCTAAGGAGGGGGGGCCCCCAAGAGACCCAGTACTTC. Protein product: CASLRRGGPQETQYF.

V is TRBV2 and J is TRBJ1-2; tentative D call: TRBD1 (6 bases). Germline loops: CDR1 SNHLY, CDR2 FYNNEI. V lost 6 bases, J lost 4 bases, and 21 bases lay in between. The length of the CDR3 is 16 residues. CDR3 bases: TGTGCCAGCAGGATCGGGACACCCGGTACAATCTATGGCTACACCTTC. Encoded protein: CASRIGTPGTIYGYTF. The variable domain in full, with the rest retrieved from reference TRBV2 and TRBJ1-2, is EPEVTQTPSHQVTQMGQEVILRCVPISNHLYFYWYRQILGQKVEFLVSFYNNEISEKSEIFDDQFSVERPDGSNFTLKIRSTKLEDSAMYFCASRIGTPGTIYGYTFGSGTRLTVV.

On this clone itself: A junction boundary mismatches the germline segment, possibly from a read error. This chain joins TRBV6-5 and TRBJ2-1, with D maybe TRBD2 (6 bases). This CDR3 has 16 amino acids. Germline assignment: CDR1 MNHEY and CDR2 SVGAGI. This CDR3 reads CASSYTHLTSKAAVLF. DNA for the CDR3: TGTGCCAGCAGTTACACCCATCTGACTAGTAAGGCCGCAGTACTCTTC.

J is TRBJ2-7 and V is TRBV2, with D maybe TRBD1 (5 bases). Germline-derived CDR1 and CDR2 are SNHLY and FYNNEI. V dropped 0 bases and J dropped 2 bases, with 17 bases sitting between them. The CDR3 length is 17 residues. The CDR3 sequence is CASSEALQGKTTYEQYF. CDR3 coding DNA: TGTGCCAGCAGTGAAGCGCTTCAGGGAAAGACAACCTACGAGCAGTACTTC.

The chain has TRBV6-5 and TRBJ1-1, with D hard to call. The length of the CDR3 is 14 residues. Per the germline V gene, CDR1 is MNHEY and CDR2 is SVGAGI. Between the trimmed V and J ends, which lost 6 bases and 2 bases, there was a span of 13 bases. The CDR3 reads CASSGGHPNTEAFF. In DNA form, the CDR3 reads TGTGCCAGCAGCGGAGGGCACCCAAACACTGAAGCTTTCTTT.

The chain combines TRBV12-5 with TRBJ2-5, with 9 bases that match TRBD1. Germline CDR1 LGHNT, CDR2 FRNRAP. The CDR3 loop spans 17 amino acids. V shed 0 bases, J shed 1 base, and the junction held 6 bases outside the gene matches. The CDR3 here is CASGLVVATGGQETQYF. Here the CDR3 DNA reads TGTGCTAGTGGTTTGGTAGTCGCGACAGGGGGCCAAGAGACCCAGTACTTC.

This chain connects TRBV9 to TRBJ1-2, with 7 positions matching TRBD1. CDR1 and CDR2 (germline): SGDLS, YYNGEE. The CDR3 is 16 amino acids. V lost 4 bases and J lost 2; bases outside the gene matches: 11. The CDR3 sequence is CASSSAYSQGNYGYTF. The CDR3 DNA reads as TGTGCCAGCAGCTCAGCTTATTCACAGGGGAACTATGGCTACACCTTC.

The chain recombines TRBV5-1 with TRBJ2-2; TRBD1 matches at 12 bases. J gave up 7 bases and V 4 bases, and 8 bases lay outside the gene matches. The CDR3 extends over 16 amino acids. Germline CDR1 SGHRS, CDR2 YFSETQ. CDR3 amino acids: CASSTGQGAFGGELFF. The CDR3, as DNA: TGCGCCAGCAGCACGGGACAGGGGGCTTTTGGCGGGGAGCTGTTTTTT.

The V call is TRBV3-1 (or the pseudogene TRBV3-2), the J call TRBJ1-5; perhaps TRBD1 as D (5 bases). Germline V gives CDR1 LGHDT, CDR2 YNNKEL (reference sequence). The ends were cut back, 4 bases at V and 6 bases at J, with 10 bases in the middle. The CDR3 consists of 13 residues. The CDR3 reads CASSLAGGQPQHF. Here the CDR3 DNA reads TGTGCCAGCAGCCTCGCGGGGGGTCAGCCCCAGCATTTT.

CDR3: CASSLGGMNTEAFF. The CDR3 DNA reads TGCGCCAGCAGCTTGGGCGGAATGAACACTGAAGCTTTCTTT. This chain connects TRBV5-1 to TRBJ1-1; the D is unclear. In germline, CDR1 is SGHRS, CDR2 YFSETQ. Trimming shortened V by 0 bases and J by 0 bases, and 6 bases separated the two germline ends. The CDR3 is made up of 14 amino acids.

The gene calls are TRBV19 and TRBJ1-2, with 7 bases that match TRBD1. Germline CDR1 reads LNHDA; CDR2 reads SQIVND (reference sequence). J gave up 2 bases and V 5 bases, and 5 bases lay outside the gene matches. The CDR3 extends over 14 amino acids. The CDR3 DNA is TGTGCCAGTAGTCCTCGACAGGGAAACTATGGCTACACCTTC. As protein: CASSPRQGNYGYTF. Complete variable domain (other parts from reference TRBV19 and TRBJ1-2): DGGITQSPKYLFRKEGQNVTLSCEQNLNHDAMYWYRQDPGQGLRLIYYSQIVNDFQKGDIAEGYSVSREKKESFPLTVTSAQKNPTAFYLCASSPRQGNYGYTFGSGTRLTVV.

The rearrangement links TRBV27 to TRBJ2-5; 10 nucleotides align to TRBD2. Germline CDR1 reads MNHEY; CDR2 reads SMNVEV (reference sequence). V trimming: 4 bases; J trimming: 5 bases; junction bases outside the gene matches: 7. The CDR3 spans 15 residues. The CDR3 is CASSSSTSGWETQYF. CDR3 nucleotide sequence: TGTGCCAGCAGTTCCTCGACTAGCGGGTGGGAGACCCAGTACTTC.

This chain uses TRBV6-5 with TRBJ1-6; D unresolved. V gave up 4 bases and J gave up 7 bases, with 8 bases separating them. Germline CDR1 reads MNHEY; CDR2 reads SVGAGI. The CDR3 is 13 amino acids. CDR3 in DNA: TGTGCCAGCAGTTCTCGGGTAAATTCACCCCTCCACTTT. This sequence encodes CASSSRVNSPLHF.

Only one count was recorded for this clone. The chain is built from TRBV10-2 and TRBJ2-1; the match to TRBD1 covers 7 bases. The CDR3 covers 15 residues. V lost 3 bases to trimming and J lost 5 bases; unmatched junction nucleotides: 7. Germline assignment: CDR1 WSHSY and CDR2 SAAADI. CDR3 amino acids: CASSDEGAPHNEQFF. For the CDR3, the DNA is TGCGCCAGCAGTGACGAGGGGGCCCCCCACAATGAGCAGTTCTTC.

The rearrangement links TRBV2 to TRBJ2-5, with D tentatively TRBD2 (6 bases). This CDR3 region has 16 residues. The V gene lost 6 bases and the J gene lost 2 bases, with 19 bases spanning the gap. Germline lookup yields CDR1 SNHLY and CDR2 FYNNEI. The CDR3 reads CASRDGIGLAQETQYF. The CDR3 bases are TGTGCCAGCAGGGACGGGATAGGGCTAGCGCAAGAGACCCAGTACTTC.

This clone was counted between two and nine times. The chain has TRBV19 and TRBJ1-3; 7 bases fit TRBD1. Losses at the gene ends were 5 bases for V and 0 bases for J; bases not matched to a gene: 4. This CDR3 contains 15 residues. Per the germline V gene, CDR1 is LNHDA and CDR2 is SQIVND (reference sequence). The CDR3 protein is CASSFGTASGNTIYF. CDR3 in DNA: TGTGCCAGTAGTTTCGGGACAGCCTCTGGAAACACCATATATTTT.